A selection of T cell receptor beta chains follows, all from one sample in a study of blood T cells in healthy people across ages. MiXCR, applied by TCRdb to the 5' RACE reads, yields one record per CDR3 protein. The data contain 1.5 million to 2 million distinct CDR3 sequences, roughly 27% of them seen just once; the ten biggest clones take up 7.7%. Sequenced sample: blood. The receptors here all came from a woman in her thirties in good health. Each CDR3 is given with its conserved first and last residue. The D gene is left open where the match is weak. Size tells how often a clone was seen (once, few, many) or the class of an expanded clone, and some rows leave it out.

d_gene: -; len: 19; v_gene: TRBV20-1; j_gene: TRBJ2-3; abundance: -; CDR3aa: CSARVVRGGKIGSTDTQYF; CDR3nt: TGCAGTGCTAGAGTGGTTCGGGGAGGCAAAATAGGATCCACAGATACGCAGTATTTT
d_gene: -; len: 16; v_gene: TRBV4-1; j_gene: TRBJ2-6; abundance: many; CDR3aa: CASSQVRGFGANVLTF; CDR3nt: TGCGCCAGCAGCCAAGTGCGAGGCTTTGGGGCCAACGTCCTGACTTTC
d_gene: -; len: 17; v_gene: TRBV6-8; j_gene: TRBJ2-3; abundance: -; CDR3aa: CASSYPNWRGMEDTQYF; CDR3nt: TGTGCCAGCAGTTACCCGAACTGGAGAGGGATGGAGGATACGCAGTATTTT
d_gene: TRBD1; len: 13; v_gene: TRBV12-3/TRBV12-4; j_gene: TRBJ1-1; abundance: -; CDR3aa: CASRGTGGLEAFF; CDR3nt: TGTGCCAGCAGGGGAACAGGGGGCTTAGAAGCTTTCTTT
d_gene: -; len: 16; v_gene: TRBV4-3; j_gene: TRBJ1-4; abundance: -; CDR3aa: CASSQDGQPGREKLFF; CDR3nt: TGCGCCAGCAGCCAAGATGGGCAGCCGGGGAGGGAAAAACTGTTTTTT
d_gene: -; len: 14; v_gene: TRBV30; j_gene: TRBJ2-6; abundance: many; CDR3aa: CAWSLTSGANVLTF; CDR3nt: TGTGCCTGGAGCTTGACTTCTGGGGCCAACGTCCTGACTTTC
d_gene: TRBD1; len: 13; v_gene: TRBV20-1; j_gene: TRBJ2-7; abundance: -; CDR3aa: CSATDRGIYEQYF; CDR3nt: TGCAGTGCTACCGACAGGGGGATCTACGAGCAGTACTTC
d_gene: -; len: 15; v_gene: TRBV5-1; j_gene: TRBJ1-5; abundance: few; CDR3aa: CASNLWGAGNQPQHF; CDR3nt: TGCGCCAGCAACTTGTGGGGGGCGGGAAATCAGCCCCAGCATTTT
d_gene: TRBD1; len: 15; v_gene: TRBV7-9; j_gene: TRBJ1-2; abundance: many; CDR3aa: CASSAGTGQGTGYTF; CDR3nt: TGTGCCAGCAGCGCAGGGACAGGGCAAGGTACTGGCTACACCTTC
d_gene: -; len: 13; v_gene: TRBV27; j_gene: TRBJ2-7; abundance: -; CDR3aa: CASSLIVGSEQYF; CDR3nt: TGTGCCAGCAGTTTAATAGTGGGGTCCGAGCAGTACTTC
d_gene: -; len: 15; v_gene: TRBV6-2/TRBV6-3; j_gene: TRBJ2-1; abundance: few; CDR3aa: CASSSRGSPRNEQFF; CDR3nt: TGTGCCAGCAGTTCCCGGGGATCCCCCCGCAATGAGCAGTTCTTC
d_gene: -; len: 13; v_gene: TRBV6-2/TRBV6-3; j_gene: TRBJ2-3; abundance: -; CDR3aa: CASRVTGEDTQYF; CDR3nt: TGTGCCAGCAGAGTAACCGGGGAAGATACGCAGTATTTT
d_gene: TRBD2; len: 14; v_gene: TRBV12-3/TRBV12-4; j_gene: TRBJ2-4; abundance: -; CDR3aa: CASSVFSGAYIQYF; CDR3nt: TGTGCCAGCAGTGTATTTAGCGGGGCTTACATTCAGTACTTC
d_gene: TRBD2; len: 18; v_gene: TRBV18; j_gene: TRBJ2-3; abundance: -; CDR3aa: CASSRTTSGRTSTDTQYF; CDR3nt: TGTGCCAGCTCCCGGACGACTAGCGGGAGAACTAGCACAGATACGCAGTATTTT
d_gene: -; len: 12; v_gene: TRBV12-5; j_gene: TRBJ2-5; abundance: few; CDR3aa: CASGLTGETQYF; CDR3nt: TGTGCTAGTGGTTTGACCGGAGAGACCCAGTACTTC
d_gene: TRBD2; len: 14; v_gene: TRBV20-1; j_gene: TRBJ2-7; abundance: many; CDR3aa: CSARRVAGGGEQYF; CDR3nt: TGCAGTGCTCGCCGGGTAGCGGGAGGGGGCGAGCAGTACTTC
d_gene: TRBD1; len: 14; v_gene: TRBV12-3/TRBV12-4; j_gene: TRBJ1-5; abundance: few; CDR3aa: CASSLDRAPQPQHF; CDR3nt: TGTGCCAGCAGCCTAGACAGGGCCCCCCAGCCCCAGCATTTT
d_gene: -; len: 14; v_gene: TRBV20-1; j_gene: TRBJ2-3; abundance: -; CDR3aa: CSARSSLARDTQYF; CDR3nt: TGCAGTGCTAGATCCTCCTTGGCACGCGATACGCAGTATTTT
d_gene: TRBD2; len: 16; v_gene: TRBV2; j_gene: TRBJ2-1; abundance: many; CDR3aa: CASTLQSGGTYNEQFF; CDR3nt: TGTGCCAGCACCCTCCAAAGCGGGGGAACCTACAATGAGCAGTTCTTC
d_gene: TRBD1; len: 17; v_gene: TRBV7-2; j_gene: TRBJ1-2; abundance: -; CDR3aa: CASSLVGGTGTPYGYTF; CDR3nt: TGTGCCAGCAGCTTAGTAGGAGGGACAGGGACCCCATATGGCTACACCTTC
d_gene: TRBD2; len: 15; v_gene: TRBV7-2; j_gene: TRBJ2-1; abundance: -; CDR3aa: CASSWTAGGYNEQFF; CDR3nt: TGTGCCAGCAGCTGGACTGCGGGGGGCTACAATGAGCAGTTCTTC
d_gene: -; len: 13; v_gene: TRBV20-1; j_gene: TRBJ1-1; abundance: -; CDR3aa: CSARGQSNTEAFF; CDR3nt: TGCAGTGCGCGGGGACAATCAAACACTGAAGCTTTCTTT
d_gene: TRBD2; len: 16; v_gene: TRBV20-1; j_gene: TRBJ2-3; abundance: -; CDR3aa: CSARWTSGGWPDTQYF; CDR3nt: TGCAGTGCTCGATGGACTAGCGGGGGTTGGCCAGATACGCAGTATTTT
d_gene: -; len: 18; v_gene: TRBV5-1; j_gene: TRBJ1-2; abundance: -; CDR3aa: CTSSPIGTSTLANYGYTF; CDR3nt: TGCACCAGCAGCCCGATAGGGACATCGACTTTAGCTAACTATGGCTACACCTTC
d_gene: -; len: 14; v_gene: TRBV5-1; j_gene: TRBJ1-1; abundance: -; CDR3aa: CASSFEGMNTEAFF; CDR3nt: TGCGCCAGCAGCTTTGAGGGAATGAACACTGAAGCTTTCTTT
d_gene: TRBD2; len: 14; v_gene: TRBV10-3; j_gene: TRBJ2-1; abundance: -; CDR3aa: CATKSGTSGDEQFF; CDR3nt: TGTGCCACCAAATCCGGGACTAGCGGGGATGAGCAGTTCTTC
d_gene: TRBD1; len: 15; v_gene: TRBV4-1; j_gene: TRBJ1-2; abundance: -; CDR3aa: CASSQEQGALAGYTF; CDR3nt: TGCGCCAGCAGCCAAGAGCAGGGGGCGCTTGCGGGCTACACCTTC
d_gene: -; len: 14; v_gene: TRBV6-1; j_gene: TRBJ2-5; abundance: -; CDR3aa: CASIEGGGRETQYF; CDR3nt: TGTGCCAGCATCGAAGGGGGGGGTCGGGAGACCCAGTACTTC
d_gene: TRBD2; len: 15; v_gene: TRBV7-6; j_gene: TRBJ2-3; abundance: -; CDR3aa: CASSLQAPAGGTQYF; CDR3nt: TGTGCCAGCAGCTTACAAGCGCCCGCGGGAGGTACGCAGTATTTT
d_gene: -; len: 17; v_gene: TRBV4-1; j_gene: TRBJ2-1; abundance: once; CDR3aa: CASSVQPTSNSYNEQFF; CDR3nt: TGCGCCAGCAGCGTACAACCTACTAGCAACTCCTACAATGAGCAGTTCTTC
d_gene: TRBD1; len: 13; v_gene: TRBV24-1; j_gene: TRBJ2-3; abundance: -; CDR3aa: CATSDRFPDTQYF; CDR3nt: TGTGCCACATCGGACAGGTTCCCAGATACGCAGTATTTT
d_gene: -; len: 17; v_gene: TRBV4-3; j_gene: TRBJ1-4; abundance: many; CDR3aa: CASSQEVPGLTNEKLFF; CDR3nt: TGCGCCAGCAGCCAAGAGGTACCGGGACTCACTAATGAAAAACTGTTTTTT
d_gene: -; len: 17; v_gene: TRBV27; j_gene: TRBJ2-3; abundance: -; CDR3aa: CASRTIGGGTSTDTQYF; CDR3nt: TGTGCCAGCAGGACGATTGGGGGCGGGACTAGCACAGATACGCAGTATTTT
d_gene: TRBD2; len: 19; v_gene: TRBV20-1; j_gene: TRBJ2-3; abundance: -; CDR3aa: CSAKGTASGGKGPGDTQYF; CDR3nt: TGCAGTGCTAAGGGAACGGCTAGCGGGGGAAAGGGCCCCGGAGATACGCAGTATTTT
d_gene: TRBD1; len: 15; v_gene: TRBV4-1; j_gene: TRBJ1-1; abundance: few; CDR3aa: CASSVTGATNTEAFF; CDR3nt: TGCGCCAGCAGCGTAACAGGGGCAACGAACACTGAAGCTTTCTTT
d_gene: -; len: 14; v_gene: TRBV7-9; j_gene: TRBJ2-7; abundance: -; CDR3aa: CASSLKAEGYEQYF; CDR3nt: TGTGCCAGCAGCTTAAAGGCAGAAGGCTACGAGCAGTACTTC
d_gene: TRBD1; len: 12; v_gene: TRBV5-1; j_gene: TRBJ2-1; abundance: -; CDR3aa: CASSLTGGQQFF; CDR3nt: TGCGCCAGCAGCTTGACAGGGGGGCAGCAGTTCTTC
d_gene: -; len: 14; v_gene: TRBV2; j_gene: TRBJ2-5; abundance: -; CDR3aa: CASNGGLYQETQYF; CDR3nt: TGTGCCAGCAACGGGGGCCTGTACCAAGAGACCCAGTACTTC